A single sample gave rise to the 10 T cell receptor beta chains below, sequenced in a study of T cell responses to AZD1222 COVID-19 vaccine. The table came from immunoSEQ multiplex PCR; TCRdb's copy has only in-frame clones and leaves some out. The data hold 200,000 or so clones, with approximately 90% observed a single time. Here the sequenced sample was peripheral blood, taken on day 0 of AZD1222 vaccination. The receptors derive from an adult in good health.

The CDR3 sequence: CASSNGETQYF. The CDR3 nucleotides are TGTGCCAGCAGCAACGGGGAGACCCAGTACTTC. The chain links TRBV7-9 to TRBJ2-5; D call uncertain. The CDR3 is 11 amino acids. The V gene's germline CDR1 is SEHNR and CDR2 FQNEAQ (reference sequence). Trimming took 5 bases from V and 5 from J, leaving 6 bases between them.

Comments on this clone: The identical CDR3 is also encoded by other nucleotide sequences in the sample. This chain links TRBV9 with TRBJ2-7; 7 positions agree with TRBD1. The V gene end was trimmed by 2 bases and the J gene end by 2 bases; junction bases not matched to a gene: 4. This CDR3 spans 14 amino acids. Germline CDR1 is SGDLS and CDR2 is YYNGEE. CDR3 nucleotides: TGTGCCAGCAGCGTCGGACAGGCAACCTACGAGCAGTACTTC. Translated: CASSVGQATYEQYF.

The V and J genes are TRBV5-6 and TRBJ1-6; tentatively, D is TRBD1 (6 bases). V lost 3 bases and J lost 10, with 23 bases in between. Germline-derived CDR1 and CDR2 are SGHDT and YYEEEE. The CDR3 sequence is 17 residues long. CDR3 loop: CASSSPGAAASLSPLHF. The CDR3 nucleotides read TGTGCCAGCAGCTCCCCGGGGGCAGCGGCCTCCTTATCACCCCTCCACTTT. Using reference TRBV5-6 and TRBJ1-6 for the parts outside the CDR3, the full variable domain is DAGVTQSPTHLIKTRGQQVTLRCSPKSGHDTVSWYQQALGQGPQFIFQYYEEEERQRGNFPDRFSGHQFPNYSSELNVNALLLGDSALYLCASSSPGAAASLSPLHFGNGTRLTVT.

The rearrangement uses TRBV24-1 and TRBJ2-2; TRBD1 matches 8 bases. Germline V gene sequence: CDR1 KGHDR, CDR2 SFDVKD. The CDR3 runs 15 residues. The V gene end was trimmed by 9 bases and the J gene end by 3 bases; junction bases not matched to a gene: 8. CDR3 region: CATGNRGRYTGELFF. The CDR3, as DNA: TGTGCCACCGGTAACAGGGGGAGGTACACCGGGGAGCTGTTTTTT.

The V call is TRBV2, the J call TRBJ2-3; D might be TRBD1 (8 bases). Germline assignment: CDR1 SNHLY and CDR2 FYNNEI. Trimming took 8 bases from V and 4 from J, leaving 16 bases between them. The CDR3 runs to 14 residues. CDR3 in amino acids: CASLTGGRADTQYF. DNA for the CDR3: TGTGCCAGCCTAACAGGGGGGAGGGCAGATACGCAGTATTTT.

This chain uses TRBV28 with TRBJ2-7; TRBD2 aligns across 10 bases. The CDR3 spans 15 residues. V trimming: 5 bases; J trimming: 6 bases; junction bases outside the gene matches: 10. In germline, CDR1 is MDHEN, CDR2 SYDVKM. As DNA, the CDR3 is TGTGCCAGCAGTACCCAACTAGCGGGAAATGTCGAGCAGTACTTC. It codes for CASSTQLAGNVEQYF.

The J gene is TRBJ1-4, the V gene TRBV7-8; the match to TRBD1 covers 10 bases. This CDR3 contains 17 residues. Germline CDR1 and CDR2: SGHVS and FQNEAQ. Trimming at V came to 1 base and at J to 6 bases, leaving 8 bases not matched to a gene. This CDR3 reads CASSLVRTGGIDEKLFF. The CDR3 DNA follows: TGTGCCAGCAGCTTAGTTCGGACAGGGGGGATAGATGAAAAACTGTTTTTT.

This clone was detected once. The chain is built from TRBV5-1 and TRBJ1-4; weak D call: TRBD1 (6 bases). The CDR3 runs 17 residues. V lost 3 bases and J 2 bases, leaving 17 bases between the germline ends. Germline loops: CDR1 SGHRS, CDR2 YFSETQ. CDR3 coding DNA: TGCGCCAGCAGCTCCTGGGTGTGGGGGGCGACTAATGAAAAACTGTTTTTT. It encodes CASSSWVWGATNEKLFF.

The J gene is TRBJ2-7, the V gene TRBV19; TRBD2 aligns across 9 bases. In germline, CDR1 is LNHDA, CDR2 SQIVND (reference sequence). CDR3 length: 14 residues. V lost 7 bases to trimming and J lost 4 bases; unmatched junction nucleotides: 8. CDR3 amino acids: CASKSSGSAYEQYF. Written as DNA, the CDR3 is TGTGCCAGTAAAAGTAGCGGGAGTGCATACGAGCAGTACTTC. Based on the CDR3 plus reference TRBV19 and TRBJ2-7, the full variable domain is DGGITQSPKYLFRKEGQNVTLSCEQNLNHDAMYWYRQDPGQGLRLIYYSQIVNDFQKGDIAEGYSVSREKKESFPLTVTSAQKNPTAFYLCASKSSGSAYEQYFGPGTRLTVT.

The chain is built from TRBV9 and TRBJ2-7; possibly TRBD1 or TRBD2 for D (7 bases each). Trimming removed 0 bases at V and 4 bases at J, with 14 bases between. CDR1 SGDLS and CDR2 YYNGEE come from the germline V gene. The CDR3 consists of 15 residues. CDR3: CASSVAAGGGYEQYF. The CDR3 coding sequence is TGTGCCAGCAGCGTAGCTGCAGGGGGAGGGTACGAGCAGTACTTC.